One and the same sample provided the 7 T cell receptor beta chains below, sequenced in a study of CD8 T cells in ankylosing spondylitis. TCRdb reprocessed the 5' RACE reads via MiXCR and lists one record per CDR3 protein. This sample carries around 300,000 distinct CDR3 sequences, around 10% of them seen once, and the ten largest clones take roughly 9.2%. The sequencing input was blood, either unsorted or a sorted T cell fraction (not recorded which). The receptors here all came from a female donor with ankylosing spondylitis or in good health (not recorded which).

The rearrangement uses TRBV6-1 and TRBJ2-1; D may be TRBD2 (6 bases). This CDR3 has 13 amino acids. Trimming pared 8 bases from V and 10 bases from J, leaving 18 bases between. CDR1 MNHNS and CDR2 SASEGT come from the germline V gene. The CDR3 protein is CASAVEGNIEQFF. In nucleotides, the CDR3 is TGTGCCAGCGCGGTGGAGGGGAACATCGAGCAGTTCTTC.

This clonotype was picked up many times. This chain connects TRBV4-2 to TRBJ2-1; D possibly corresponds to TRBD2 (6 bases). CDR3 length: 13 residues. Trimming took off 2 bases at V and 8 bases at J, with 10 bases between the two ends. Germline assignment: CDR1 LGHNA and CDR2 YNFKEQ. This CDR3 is CASSQPPGDEQFF. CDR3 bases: TGTGCCAGCAGCCAACCTCCGGGGGATGAGCAGTTCTTC.

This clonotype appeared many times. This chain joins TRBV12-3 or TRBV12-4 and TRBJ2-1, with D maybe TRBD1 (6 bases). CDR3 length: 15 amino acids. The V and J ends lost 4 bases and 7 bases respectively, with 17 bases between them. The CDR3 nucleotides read TGTGCCAGCAGTTCTCCTTCAACCAGGGGAAATGAGCAGTTCTTC. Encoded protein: CASSSPSTRGNEQFF.

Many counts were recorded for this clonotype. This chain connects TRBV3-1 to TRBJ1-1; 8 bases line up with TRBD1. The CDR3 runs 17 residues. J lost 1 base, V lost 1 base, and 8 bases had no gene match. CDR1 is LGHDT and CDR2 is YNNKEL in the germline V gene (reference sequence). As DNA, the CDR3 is TGTGCCAGCAGCCAAGGAACGGGGACAGGAAAGAACACTGAAGCTTTCTTT. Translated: CASSQGTGTGKNTEAFF.

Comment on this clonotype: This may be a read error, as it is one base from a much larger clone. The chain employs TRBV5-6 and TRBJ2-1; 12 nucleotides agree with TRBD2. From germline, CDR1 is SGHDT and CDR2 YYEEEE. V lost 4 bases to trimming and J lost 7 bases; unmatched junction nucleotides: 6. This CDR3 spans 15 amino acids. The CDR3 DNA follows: TGTGCCAGCAGCCGACTAGCGGGAGAATCAAATGAGCAGTTCTTC. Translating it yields CASSRLAGESNEQFF.

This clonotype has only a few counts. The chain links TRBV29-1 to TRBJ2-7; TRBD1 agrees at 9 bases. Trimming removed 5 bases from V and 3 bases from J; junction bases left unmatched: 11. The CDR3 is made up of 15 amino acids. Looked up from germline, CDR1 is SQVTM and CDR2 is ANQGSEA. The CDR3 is CSVLKTGGLIYEQYF. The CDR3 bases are TGCAGCGTTCTCAAAACAGGGGGCCTTATCTACGAGCAGTACTTC.

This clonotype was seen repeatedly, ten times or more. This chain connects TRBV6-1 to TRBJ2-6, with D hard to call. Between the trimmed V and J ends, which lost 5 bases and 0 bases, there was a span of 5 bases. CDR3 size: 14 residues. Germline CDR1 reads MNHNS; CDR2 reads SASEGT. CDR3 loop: CASSMASGANVLTF. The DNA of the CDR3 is TGTGCCAGCAGTATGGCCTCTGGGGCCAACGTCCTGACTTTC.